This entry features one T cell receptor (beta chain) sequence. This sample was taken from a study of technical replicates of blood from several donors. TCRdb keeps only in-frame clones here, not all; method: immunoSEQ multiplex PCR. The sample records about 89,000 clones, 94% being singletons. The CDR3 sequence is 14 residues long. Trimming pared 4 bases from V and 0 bases from J, leaving 10 bases between. From germline, CDR1 is MNHNY and CDR2 SVGAGI (reference sequence). V and J are TRBV6-6 and TRBJ2-7; D perhaps matches TRBD1 (5 bases). This TCR derives from a human donor in good health. Input material: T cells isolated from PBMCs. Here the CDR3 reads CASSLQDSSYEQYF. For the CDR3, the DNA is TGTGCCAGCAGTTTACAGGATAGCTCCTACGAGCAGTACTTC.